The rows below give T cell receptor beta chains drawn from one sample of a study of blood T cell repertoires in COVID-19. Sequencing used immunoSEQ multiplex PCR; TCRdb keeps in-frame clones, though not all of them. Of about 180,000 clones listed, about four fifths are singletons. The sequencing input was peripheral blood. Receptors originate from a man between 65 and 85 years old with active or convalescent COVID-19. Both conserved end residues are part of each CDR3. A D gene is named only where the DNA matches it firmly. The size entry is marked missing in some rows and otherwise reads once, few, many or a size class.

D: TRBD2
V: TRBV11-2
length: 14
size: -
J: TRBJ2-7
DNA: TGTGCCAGCAGACGACTAGCGGGGTCCTACGAGCAGTACTTC
CDR3: CASRRLAGSYEQYF

D: TRBD1
V: TRBV7-2
length: 16
size: -
J: TRBJ2-1
DNA: TGTGCCAGCAGCTATGTGACAGGGGACGTATCGAATGAGCAGTTCTTC
CDR3: CASSYVTGDVSNEQFF

D: -
V: TRBV4-1
length: 15
size: -
J: TRBJ2-5
DNA: TGCGCCAGCAGCCAAAGTACTAGCAGTGGGGAGACCCAGTACTTC
CDR3: CASSQSTSSGETQYF

D: -
V: TRBV21-1
length: 14
size: -
J: TRBJ2-5
DNA: TGTGCCAGCAATGCAACGGGAGGGTTAGAGACCCAGTACTTC
CDR3: CASNATGGLETQYF

D: -
V: TRBV19
length: 14
size: -
J: TRBJ1-1
DNA: TGTGCCAGTAGTTCCCTCGGGACAAACACTGAAGCTTTCTTT
CDR3: CASSSLGTNTEAFF

D: TRBD1
V: TRBV7-2
length: 14
size: -
J: TRBJ2-2
DNA: TGTGCCAGCAGCCGGACAGGGCTATCCGGGGAGCTGTTTTTT
CDR3: CASSRTGLSGELFF

D: -
V: TRBV11-3
length: 19
size: -
J: TRBJ1-1
DNA: TGTGCCAGCAGCTTAAGTTTCAACCGGGTCCTGGTAGGGGGCACTGAAGCTTTCTTT
CDR3: CASSLSFNRVLVGGTEAFF

D: -
V: TRBV19
length: 14
size: few
J: TRBJ2-7
DNA: TGTGCCAGTAGTGTAAGGGGTGGCCCCTACGAGCAGTACTTC
CDR3: CASSVRGGPYEQYF

D: -
V: TRBV7-5
length: 14
size: -
J: TRBJ2-7
DNA: TGTGCCAGAAGCTTAGATCAGGGTTCGGGCGAGCAGTACTTC
CDR3: CARSLDQGSGEQYF

D: -
V: TRBV10-1
length: 16
size: -
J: TRBJ2-1
DNA: TGCGCCAGCAGTGAGGGAGGCTATAGTTCCTACAATGAGCAGTTCTTC
CDR3: CASSEGGYSSYNEQFF

D: TRBD2
V: TRBV6-2/TRBV6-3
length: 19
size: -
J: TRBJ2-2
DNA: TGTGCCAGCAGTTCACTCCCAACTGGACTAGCAGGGCTATTGAGCGAGCTGTTTTTT
CDR3: CASSSLPTGLAGLLSELFF

D: -
V: TRBV19
length: 14
size: -
J: TRBJ1-1
DNA: TGTGCCAGTAGTATAACGAACAGGAACACTGAAGCTTTCTTT
CDR3: CASSITNRNTEAFF

D: TRBD1
V: TRBV15
length: 15
size: -
J: TRBJ1-1
DNA: TGTGCCACCAGCAGGAGGGGACAGTTGAACACTGAAGCTTTCTTT
CDR3: CATSRRGQLNTEAFF

D: TRBD1
V: TRBV6-5
length: 14
size: few
J: TRBJ2-3
DNA: TGTGCCAGCCTAGAACAGGGGGGCACAGATACGCAGTATTTT
CDR3: CASLEQGGTDTQYF

D: -
V: TRBV7-2
length: 15
size: -
J: TRBJ2-5
DNA: TGTGCCAGCAGCTCACCCAGCGCCCTTGGGGAGACCCAGTACTTC
CDR3: CASSSPSALGETQYF

D: -
V: TRBV21-1
length: 18
size: few
J: TRBJ2-2
DNA: TGTGCCAGCAGCAAAGGGCCTGTGACAGGGGAACACACCGGGGAGCTGTTTTTT
CDR3: CASSKGPVTGEHTGELFF

D: -
V: TRBV2
length: 20
size: once
J: TRBJ2-7
DNA: TGTGCCAGCAGTGGACAGAACAGATCTGAGGGGGAAAATGGGACCTACGAGCAGTACTTC
CDR3: CASSGQNRSEGENGTYEQYF

D: -
V: TRBV18
length: 13
size: few
J: TRBJ2-3
DNA: TGTGCCAGCTCGAACACGCGCACAGATACGCAGTATTTT
CDR3: CASSNTRTDTQYF

D: TRBD2
V: TRBV11-2
length: 13
size: -
J: TRBJ2-1
DNA: TGTGCCAGCAGCCAACTAGCGGGAATGACTCCGTTCTTC
CDR3: CASSQLAGMTPFF

D: -
V: TRBV10-2
length: 12
size: -
J: TRBJ2-7
DNA: TGCGCCAGCAGTGATTACAGTGTAGAGCAGTACTTC
CDR3: CASSDYSVEQYF

D: TRBD2
V: TRBV7-9
length: 19
size: -
J: TRBJ2-7
DNA: TGTGCCAGCAGCTTAGGGACTACCGGGACTAGCGGGAGGGCCTACGAGCAGTACTTC
CDR3: CASSLGTTGTSGRAYEQYF

D: TRBD1
V: TRBV29-1
length: 15
size: -
J: TRBJ1-1
DNA: TGCAGCGTCGGACAGGGCGGATCAGGGGGCACTGAAGCTTTCTTT
CDR3: CSVGQGGSGGTEAFF

D: TRBD1
V: TRBV5-6
length: 16
size: -
J: TRBJ2-7
DNA: TGTGCCAGCAGCGACAGGGGCCGCGGACTTGCCTACGAGCAGTACTTC
CDR3: CASSDRGRGLAYEQYF

D: TRBD1
V: TRBV5-1
length: 19
size: -
J: TRBJ1-6
DNA: TGCGCCAGCAGCTTGAGGGACAGCGGCCCGAGCTCCTATAATTCACCCCTCCACTTT
CDR3: CASSLRDSGPSSYNSPLHF

D: -
V: TRBV7-6
length: 14
size: -
J: TRBJ2-5
DNA: TGTGCCAGCAGCTTAGAGGCTAGCGCAGAGACCCAGTACTTC
CDR3: CASSLEASAETQYF

D: -
V: TRBV30
length: 14
size: -
J: TRBJ1-2
DNA: TGTGCCTGGAGTAGGGGTATAGAGGTCTATGGCTACACCTTC
CDR3: CAWSRGIEVYGYTF

D: -
V: TRBV5-1
length: 16
size: -
J: TRBJ2-3
DNA: TGCGCCAGCAGCCCAAACCGAGGTCGACTCGCAGATACGCAGTATTTT
CDR3: CASSPNRGRLADTQYF

D: -
V: TRBV30
length: 17
size: few
J: TRBJ2-1
DNA: TGTGCCTGGAGTGTACGAAGACGGGGATGGGACTACAATGAGCAGTTCTTC
CDR3: CAWSVRRRGWDYNEQFF

D: TRBD1
V: TRBV19
length: 15
size: -
J: TRBJ1-5
DNA: TGTGCCAGTAGTCCTCGGACAGGGTACAATCAGCCCCAGCATTTT
CDR3: CASSPRTGYNQPQHF

D: -
V: TRBV7-2
length: 16
size: -
J: TRBJ2-3
DNA: TGTGCCAGCAGCTACCTACTAGGGGGAGGGCGAGATACGCAGTATTTT
CDR3: CASSYLLGGGRDTQYF

D: -
V: TRBV5-1
length: 13
size: -
J: TRBJ2-5
DNA: TGCGCCAGCAGCTTAAGGGGATCAGAGACCCAGTACTTC
CDR3: CASSLRGSETQYF

D: TRBD1
V: TRBV2
length: 13
size: -
J: TRBJ1-2
DNA: TGTGCCAGCAGCCTGACAGGGGATGGCGGCTACACCTTC
CDR3: CASSLTGDGGYTF

D: -
V: TRBV7-9
length: 13
size: -
J: TRBJ1-4
DNA: TGTGCCAGCACCGAGGGCAGCACTGAAAAACTGTTTTTT
CDR3: CASTEGSTEKLFF

D: -
V: TRBV5-4
length: 15
size: -
J: TRBJ2-7
DNA: TGTGCCAGCAGCTCCCCCGACCAGCCTAGCTACGAGCAGTACTTC
CDR3: CASSSPDQPSYEQYF

D: -
V: TRBV5-4
length: 15
size: -
J: TRBJ2-7
DNA: TGTGCCAGCAGCCCTCAAGCGCAGGGATCAGGCGAGCAGTACTTC
CDR3: CASSPQAQGSGEQYF

D: TRBD2
V: TRBV19
length: 16
size: few
J: TRBJ2-7
DNA: TGTGCCAGTAGTATAAGGTTCGGAGGGGACTACTACGAGCAGTACTTC
CDR3: CASSIRFGGDYYEQYF

D: -
V: TRBV15
length: 14
size: -
J: TRBJ1-1
DNA: TGTGCCACTAATCTTAACTCCATGAACACTGAAGCTTTCTTT
CDR3: CATNLNSMNTEAFF

D: -
V: TRBV6-2/TRBV6-3
length: 11
size: once
J: TRBJ2-7
DNA: TGTGCCAGCAGCCCACACTACGAGCAGTACTTC
CDR3: CASSPHYEQYF

D: -
V: TRBV11-2
length: 15
size: -
J: TRBJ1-6
DNA: TGTGCCAGCAGCCCCCCTCCGGGGGAAAGTTCACCCCTCCACTTT
CDR3: CASSPPPGESSPLHF

D: -
V: TRBV10-3
length: 12
size: -
J: TRBJ1-4
DNA: TGTGCCACCAGCGGGGGTAATGAAAAACTGTTTTTT
CDR3: CATSGGNEKLFF

D: -
V: TRBV11-3
length: 16
size: -
J: TRBJ2-3
DNA: TGTGCCAGCAGCTCCAACTCCCGTCAGGGCACAGATACGCAGTATTTT
CDR3: CASSSNSRQGTDTQYF

D: -
V: TRBV23-1
length: 15
size: -
J: TRBJ2-1
DNA: TGCGCCACCGGGAATAGGGTTTTGGGCTACAATGAGCAGTTCTTC
CDR3: CATGNRVLGYNEQFF

D: -
V: TRBV11-2
length: 15
size: -
J: TRBJ2-1
DNA: TGTGCCAGCAGCTTCGACAGGGGAGGGTACAATGAGCAGTTCTTC
CDR3: CASSFDRGGYNEQFF

D: -
V: TRBV27
length: 13
size: -
J: TRBJ1-6
DNA: TGTGCCAGCAGTGGCATATATAATTCACCCCTCCACTTT
CDR3: CASSGIYNSPLHF

D: TRBD1
V: TRBV7-9
length: 16
size: -
J: TRBJ1-5
DNA: TGTGCCAGCAGCACCACTGGACAGGATAGCAATCAGCCCCAGCATTTT
CDR3: CASSTTGQDSNQPQHF

D: TRBD1
V: TRBV5-1
length: 16
size: -
J: TRBJ2-3
DNA: TGCGCCAGCGCTGAGGGACAGCCGACTATCACAGATACGCAGTATTTT
CDR3: CASAEGQPTITDTQYF

D: -
V: TRBV6-5
length: 13
size: -
J: TRBJ2-7
DNA: TGTGCCAGCAGGTTACAGGGGGGGGACGAGCAGTACTTC
CDR3: CASRLQGGDEQYF

D: TRBD1
V: TRBV18
length: 15
size: few
J: TRBJ1-5
DNA: TGTGCCAGCTCTCAAACGGGACAGGGCCAAATGCCCCAGCATTTT
CDR3: CASSQTGQGQMPQHF

D: -
V: TRBV20-1
length: 13
size: -
J: TRBJ2-7
DNA: TGCAGTGCTAGTTATGCCTCGGGCTACGAGCAGTACTTC
CDR3: CSASYASGYEQYF

D: TRBD1
V: TRBV30
length: 13
size: -
J: TRBJ1-6
DNA: TGTGCCTGGAGACGGGACAGGCCTTACTCTTGCCACTTT
CDR3: CAWRRDRPYSCHF